The 19 T cell receptor beta chains below were found in one sample sequenced in a study of blood T cell repertoires in COVID-19. TCRdb keeps only in-frame clones here, not all; method: immunoSEQ multiplex PCR. Here the sample spans around 300,000 clones, 70% to 90% being singletons. Sequenced material: peripheral blood. The receptors come from a man between 18 and 35 years old with active or convalescent COVID-19.

The chain combines TRBV4-3 with TRBJ2-7, with 7 positions matching TRBD1. Germline V gene data show CDR1 as LGHNA and CDR2 as YSLEER. V lost 2 bases, J lost 6 bases, and 4 bases stayed unmatched. CDR3 length equals 13 residues. The CDR3 DNA follows: TGCGCCAGCAGCCAACTACAGGGGAGCGAGCAGTACTTC. Translation: CASSQLQGSEQYF.

The V call is TRBV6-5, the J call TRBJ1-5, with a weak D call TRBD1 (5 bases). The CDR3 is 14 amino acids. Germline-derived CDR1 and CDR2 are MNHEY and SVGAGI. The ends were cut back, 6 bases at V and 3 bases at J, with 12 bases in the middle. The CDR3 sequence: CASRLQGNNQPQHF. The CDR3 DNA follows: TGTGCCAGCAGGTTGCAGGGAAACAATCAGCCCCAGCATTTT.

The V gene is TRBV5-4, the J gene TRBJ1-2, with TRBD1 matching over 9 bases. Germline CDR1 SGHNT, CDR2 YYREEE (reference sequence). The CDR3 is 19 amino acids. V was pared by 0 bases and J by 8 bases, with 20 bases of the junction left unmatched. The DNA for the CDR3 is TGTGCCAGCAGCTTGGGTAACGGGACAGGGACAACCCCTCGTCGAGGCTACACCTTC. It specifies CASSLGNGTGTTPRRGYTF.

The chain carries TRBV6-6 and TRBJ2-7, with D possibly matching TRBD2 (6 bases). Trimming left V 5 bases short and J 4 bases short, with 24 bases between. This CDR3 comprises 17 residues. The germline CDR1 and CDR2 sequences are MNHNY and SVGAGI (reference sequence). CDR3 sequence reads: CASSPKDGTPEDYEQYF. CDR3 sequence (DNA): TGTGCCAGCAGTCCTAAGGACGGGACTCCTGAGGATTACGAGCAGTACTTC.

The V and J genes are TRBV2 and TRBJ2-3, with 7 positions matching TRBD2. The CDR3 runs to 16 residues. The ends lost 0 bases at V and 0 bases at J; junction bases unmatched: 3. Germline V lookup: CDR1 SNHLY, CDR2 FYNNEI. In DNA form, the CDR3 reads TGTGCCAGCAGTGAAGCGCTAGCGGCTAGCACAGATACGCAGTATTTT. It is translated as CASSEALAASTDTQYF.

The chain links TRBV3-1 (or the pseudogene TRBV3-2) to TRBJ2-7, with TRBD1 matching over 7 bases. Germline V gives CDR1 LGHDT, CDR2 YNNKEL (reference sequence). The V gene end was trimmed by 4 bases and the J gene end by 2 bases; junction bases not matched to a gene: 2. CDR3 length equals 13 residues. The CDR3 DNA is TGTGCCAGCAGCCTAACAGGGGCCTACGAGCAGTACTTC. Protein: CASSLTGAYEQYF.

The chain is built from TRBV4-3 and TRBJ1-5; weak D call: TRBD1 (6 bases). This CDR3 has 14 amino acids. V was cut by 0 bases and J by 7 bases, with 10 bases left in between. CDR1 and CDR2 from the germline V gene are LGHNA and YSLEER. The CDR3 spells CASSQDTGIQPQHF. As DNA, the CDR3 is TGCGCCAGCAGCCAAGATACAGGGATCCAGCCCCAGCATTTT.

V gene TRBV5-1 combines with J gene TRBJ1-4; tentatively, D is TRBD1 (5 bases). The CDR3 contains 15 residues. V lost 0 bases and J 7 bases, leaving 13 bases between the germline ends. Germline V gene lookup returns CDR1 SGHRS and CDR2 YFSETQ. This CDR3 reads CASSLVGQGGEKLFF. The DNA for the CDR3 is TGCGCCAGCAGCTTGGTTGGCCAGGGTGGTGAAAAACTGTTTTTT.

This clone came up once. V usage is TRBV18 and J usage is TRBJ1-5; TRBD1 matches 8 bases. The CDR3 extends over 15 amino acids. The V and J ends lost 3 bases and 2 bases, in that order; junction bases with no gene match: 3. CDR1 and CDR2 from the germline V gene are KGHSH and LQKENI. The chain's CDR3 is CASSPGTGRNQPQHF. In DNA form, the CDR3 reads TGTGCCAGCTCACCTGGGACAGGTCGCAATCAGCCCCAGCATTTT.

The chain has TRBV6-2 or TRBV6-3 and TRBJ2-1; 10 nucleotides align to TRBD2. J was trimmed by 6 bases and V by 1 base; bases with no gene match: 9. The germline V gene encodes CDR1 MNHEY and CDR2 SVGEGT. This CDR3 contains 17 residues. DNA for the CDR3: TGTGCCAGCAGTTACTGGCCCGGACTAGCGGACAGCAATGAGCAGTTCTTC. Residues: CASSYWPGLADSNEQFF.

The rearrangement uses TRBV4-3 and TRBJ1-3; 8 bases fit TRBD1. Trimming took 1 base from V and 1 from J; bases not matched to a gene: 0. The CDR3 has 15 amino acids. CDR1 and CDR2 (germline): LGHNA, YSLEER. The CDR3 is CASSQGTGSGNTIYF. The CDR3 nucleotides read TGCGCCAGCAGCCAAGGGACAGGGTCTGGAAACACCATATATTTT.

The CDR3 here is CASSLARGRGGAFF. Here the CDR3 DNA reads TGTGCCAGCAGCTTAGCGCGGGGGCGAGGTGGGGCTTTCTTT. The V call is TRBV7-8, the J call TRBJ1-1; D may be TRBD1 (6 bases). Trimming cost V 0 bases and J 11 bases, with 16 bases left between them. This CDR3 is built from 14 residues. Germline V lookup: CDR1 SGHVS, CDR2 FQNEAQ.

The chain combines TRBV4-1 with TRBJ2-1, with D possibly TRBD2 on 5 matching bases. The CDR3 covers 15 residues. The ends were cut back, 0 bases at V and 7 bases at J, with 13 bases in the middle. In germline, CDR1 is MGHRA, CDR2 YSYEKL. CDR3 region: CASSQESGVENEQFF. In DNA form, the CDR3 reads TGCGCCAGCAGCCAAGAGTCCGGGGTCGAAAATGAGCAGTTCTTC.

The chain has TRBV19 and TRBJ1-1; D is undetermined. This CDR3 has 13 amino acids. Germline V gene sequence: CDR1 LNHDA, CDR2 SQIVND (reference sequence). The V and J ends lost 2 bases and 3 bases respectively, with 7 bases between them. The CDR3 protein is CASSIMEDTEAFF. CDR3 bases: TGTGCCAGTAGTATAATGGAGGACACTGAAGCTTTCTTT. The whole variable domain, remainder taken from reference TRBV19 and TRBJ1-1, is DGGITQSPKYLFRKEGQNVTLSCEQNLNHDAMYWYRQDPGQGLRLIYYSQIVNDFQKGDIAEGYSVSREKKESFPLTVTSAQKNPTAFYLCASSIMEDTEAFFGQGTRLTVV.

The chain couples TRBV7-9 to TRBJ2-7; 7 nucleotides align to TRBD2. Germline trimming cut 5 bases from V and 0 bases from J; bases unmatched to any gene: 10. Germline V gene data show CDR1 as SEHNR and CDR2 as FQNEAQ (reference sequence). The CDR3 has 16 residues. For the CDR3, the DNA is TGTGCCAGCAGCCCCGGGGGGAGCGGGCTCTCCTACGAGCAGTACTTC. Its protein is CASSPGGSGLSYEQYF.

The J gene is TRBJ2-3, the V gene TRBV11-2, with 9 bases that match TRBD2. V dropped 1 base and J dropped 3; count of bases not matched to a gene: 2. CDR3 length: 15 residues. The germline gives CDR1 SGHAT, CDR2 FQNNGV. This CDR3 reads CASSLGLAETDTQYF. The CDR3 DNA reads as TGTGCCAGCAGCTTAGGACTAGCGGAGACAGATACGCAGTATTTT.

This sequence joins TRBV15 and TRBJ1-3, with a weak D call TRBD1 (5 bases). The CDR3 runs 16 residues. V gave up 3 bases and J gave up 2 bases, with 14 bases separating them. Germline CDR1 reads LNHNV; CDR2 reads YYDKDF (reference sequence). The CDR3 is CATSSPGLFAGNTIYF. The CDR3 DNA sequence: TGTGCCACCAGCAGCCCGGGACTATTCGCTGGAAACACCATATATTTT.

This sequence joins TRBV9 and TRBJ1-4; a weak D match, TRBD1 (6 bases). CDR3 length: 14 residues. Germline CDR1 and CDR2: SGDLS and YYNGEE. V was trimmed by 4 bases and J by 6 bases, leaving 13 bases between them. The CDR3 coding sequence is TGTGCCAGCAGCCCTCAGGGGCATGATGAAAAACTGTTTTTT. This codes for CASSPQGHDEKLFF. The whole variable domain, filled in from reference TRBV9 and TRBJ1-4, reads DSGVTQTPKHLITATGQRVTLRCSPRSGDLSVYWYQQSLDQGLQFLIQYYNGEERAKGNILERFSAQQFPDLHSELNLSSLELGDSALYFCASSPQGHDEKLFFGSGTQLSVL.

The rearrangement links TRBV19 to TRBJ2-1; 8 bases are a match to TRBD2. The germline V gene encodes CDR1 LNHDA and CDR2 SQIVND (reference sequence). V shed 4 bases, J shed 4 bases, and the junction held 9 bases outside the gene matches. The CDR3 sequence is 16 residues long. DNA of the CDR3: TGTGCCAGTAGTACCCATCACGCGGGGGGATACAATGAGCAGTTCTTC. Translating it yields CASSTHHAGGYNEQFF.